This T cell receptor (beta chain) comes out of a study of post-analysis software for immune sequencing data. Overall study: Relapsing-remitting, secondary progressive and progressive-relapsing multiple sclerosis courses were included.

cDNA libraries for TCR beta contained unique molecular identifiers. Using its own MiXCR run on the PCR reads, TCRdb lists one record per CDR3 protein. The sample gives 250,000 to 300,000 distinct CDR3 sequences, 36% of which show up once; less than 6% is in the top ten. The CDR3 covers 16 residues. Trimming shortened V by 5 bases and J by 4 bases, and 20 bases separated the two germline ends. The germline CDR1 and CDR2 sequences are SGHTA and FQGNSA. The study, taken as a whole, reports: When compared against controls, multiple sclerosis patients showed significantly lower normalized Chao1 diversity. TRBV5-6, TRBV5-1 and TRBV20-1 were among 4 or 5 TRBV segments more frequent in patients than controls.

The sample holds many counts of this clonotype. Its antigen is not known. The clonotype comes from a girl between 5 and 17 years old with multiple sclerosis. This rearrangement joins TRBV7-2 to TRBJ1-1, with D possibly matching TRBD1 (5 bases). Input material: blood. The chain's CDR3 is CASSPIPPGTPTEAFF. The CDR3 DNA reads TGTGCCAGCAGCCCTATACCCCCGGGGACCCCCACTGAAGCTTTCTTT.